A selection of T cell receptor beta chains follows, all from one sample in a study of shared T cell receptors in the human thymus. Some clones are missing from TCRdb's copy, which holds only in-frame ones; the method was immunoSEQ multiplex PCR. The sample comprises about 660,000 clones, more than 75% of which are singletons, and 0.0095% to 0.012% rests with the top ten. This sample also belongs to another study, concerning human thymus T cells.

Source material: thymocytes. The receptors were sampled from a boy younger than two with a congenital heart defect. Both conserved end residues are part of each CDR3. The D gene is left open where the match is weak. Rows give clone size only sometimes, using once, few, many, or a class for an expanded clone.

TGCAGTGCCGAGAGGACTTTTCAGTACTTC | CSAERTFQYF | - | - | TRBJ2-4 | TRBV20-1
TGTGCCAGCAGCGAGCAGGGCCCGTGGGGCGAGCAGTACTTC | CASSEQGPWGEQYF | - | - | TRBJ2-7 | TRBV9
TGTGCCAGCTCACAAAACCTCCGACTAGCGGGACAGACCCAGTACTTC | CASSQNLRLAGQTQYF | few | TRBD2 | TRBJ2-5 | TRBV18
TGTGCCAGCAGCTTATTGGGGCCGGGGAACACCGGGGAGCTGTTTTTT | CASSLLGPGNTGELFF | - | - | TRBJ2-2 | TRBV7-2
TGTGCCAGCAGTGAAGTCTTTTCTGGCAGGCCCAGAAACACCATATATTTT | CASSEVFSGRPRNTIYF | - | - | TRBJ1-3 | TRBV6-1
TGTGCCAGCAGTTACTCGGGGGGGTCCCACACCGGGGAGCTGTTTTTT | CASSYSGGSHTGELFF | - | TRBD2 | TRBJ2-2 | TRBV6-5
TGTGCCAGCTCGTGCCGAAGCGGGAGAGGGGAGACCCAGTACTTC | CASSCRSGRGETQYF | - | TRBD2 | TRBJ2-5 | TRBV6-1
TGTGCCAGCAGTTACTCGACTTCCGCAGGGGCCTATGGCTACACCTTC | CASSYSTSAGAYGYTF | - | - | TRBJ1-2 | TRBV6-5
TGTGCCAGCAGTTCCCTACGGACAGGCCATCAGCCCCAGCATTTT | CASSSLRTGHQPQHF | - | TRBD1 | TRBJ1-5 | TRBV28
TGCGCCAGCAGCCAGGTGGTTGGACTCCCGGGAGATACCTACGAGCAGTACTTC | CASSQVVGLPGDTYEQYF | - | - | TRBJ2-7 | TRBV4-1
TGCGCCAGCAGCCAAGAAGGGGGACAGGGAAACACCATATATTTT | CASSQEGGQGNTIYF | - | TRBD1 | TRBJ1-3 | TRBV4-3
TGTGCCACCAGCAGAGATCTGGGGCAGGGGCACCAAGAGACCCAGTACTTC | CATSRDLGQGHQETQYF | - | - | TRBJ2-5 | TRBV15
TGTGCCAGCAGTGTAGGACTAGCGGACACCGGGGAGCTGTTTTTT | CASSVGLADTGELFF | - | TRBD2 | TRBJ2-2 | TRBV6-1
TGCGCCAGCAGCCACCCTTCGGGAGCGGGAGGGCCAAACATTCAGTACTTC | CASSHPSGAGGPNIQYF | - | TRBD2 | TRBJ2-4 | TRBV4-1
TGTGCCAGCAGTCACCGACAGGGGTGGGATCAGCCCCAGCATTTT | CASSHRQGWDQPQHF | - | TRBD1 | TRBJ1-5 | TRBV28
TGTGCCAGCAGCCTACGGCTAGCGGGAGAAGGGTCCGGGGAGCTGTTTTTT | CASSLRLAGEGSGELFF | - | TRBD2 | TRBJ2-2 | TRBV11-3
TGCGCCAGCAGCCTCTCGGACAGGGGGCCCTACGAGCAGTACTTC | CASSLSDRGPYEQYF | - | TRBD1 | TRBJ2-7 | TRBV4-1
TGTGCCAGCAGCGTAGCGGGGGGTACTAATGAAAAACTGTTTTTT | CASSVAGGTNEKLFF | - | - | TRBJ1-4 | TRBV9
TGCGCCAGCAGCCAAGCAGTGGTAGCGGGAGTGGGGAGGTGGCACAATGAGCAGTTCTTC | CASSQAVVAGVGRWHNEQFF | - | TRBD2 | TRBJ2-1 | TRBV4-1
TGTGCCAGCAGTTATTGGGGCTTAGGTGAGCAGTTCTTC | CASSYWGLGEQFF | once | - | TRBJ2-1 | TRBV6-6
TGTGCCAGCAGCTTAGAGGTTGCAGGGGGCCTCCGCTTTGACTACACCTTC | CASSLEVAGGLRFDYTF | - | TRBD1 | TRBJ1-2 | TRBV7-4
TGTGCCAGCAGCCTCAGGGGAAGTAACACTGAAGCTTTCTTT | CASSLRGSNTEAFF | - | - | TRBJ1-1 | TRBV11-2
TGTGCCATCAGCCCTCCGGGACAGGGTAGCTATGGCTACACCTTC | CAISPPGQGSYGYTF | - | TRBD1 | TRBJ1-2 | TRBV10-3
TGCAGCGTTGCCGGGGTAGGGGGGGATCTTCCCTACAATGAGCAGTTCTTC | CSVAGVGGDLPYNEQFF | - | - | TRBJ2-1 | TRBV29-1
TGTGCCAGCATCTGGGGGCTAGCAGGCACCGGGGAGCTGTTTTTT | CASIWGLAGTGELFF | - | - | TRBJ2-2 | TRBV7-2
TGTGCCAGCAGCCCCTCTAGCGGGAGCGCGCAGTATTTT | CASSPSSGSAQYF | - | TRBD2 | TRBJ2-3 | TRBV11-1
TGCGCCAGCAGTCACCCCATTGGCAGGGGCCATCAGCCCCAGCATTTT | CASSHPIGRGHQPQHF | - | - | TRBJ1-5 | TRBV23-1
TGTGCCAGCAGCAAGGGACAGACCAGTATACGATTCGGGCAGTACTTC | CASSKGQTSIRFGQYF | - | TRBD1 | TRBJ2-7 | TRBV7-9
TGCGCCAGCAGCCAAGATGAGCTAGCGGGAGTTCGTACCGGGGAGCTGTTTTTT | CASSQDELAGVRTGELFF | - | TRBD2 | TRBJ2-2 | TRBV4-3
TGCAGCGTTGTAGGCGGGCTAAGCACAGATACGCAGTATTTT | CSVVGGLSTDTQYF | - | - | TRBJ2-3 | TRBV29-1
TGTGCCAGCAGTCTACCTAGACTAGCGGGAGAACCAGATACGCAGTATTTT | CASSLPRLAGEPDTQYF | - | TRBD2 | TRBJ2-3 | TRBV27
TGTGCCAGCTCACCACAAACTAGCGGCACAGATACGCAGTATTTT | CASSPQTSGTDTQYF | - | TRBD2 | TRBJ2-3 | TRBV18
TGCGCCAGCAGCCAAGATGTCCTCGTGGTCTCCGGGAGAAAGACCCAGTACTTC | CASSQDVLVVSGRKTQYF | - | - | TRBJ2-5 | TRBV4-1
TGCGCCAGCAGTGACTACCCCCGAGGCGAGCTAGCGGGAGGACCCTACGAGCAGTACTTC | CASSDYPRGELAGGPYEQYF | once | TRBD2 | TRBJ2-7 | TRBV10-1
TGTGCCTCCAGTGACATACAGGGGATTCCTCAGCCCCAGCATTTT | CASSDIQGIPQPQHF | - | TRBD1 | TRBJ1-5 | TRBV19
TGTGCCAGCAGCTTGGGCGGGGGGAATAACACTGAAGCTTTCTTT | CASSLGGGNNTEAFF | - | - | TRBJ1-1 | TRBV5-4
TGTGCCAGCAGCTTCGATAGCGGGGTATCACAAGAGACCCAGTACTTC | CASSFDSGVSQETQYF | - | TRBD2 | TRBJ2-5 | TRBV7-2
TGTGCCACCAGCCGAATTCGGACTAGCACCACCGATCTGCCCCCCCAGTACTTC | CATSRIRTSTTDLPPQYF | - | TRBD2 | TRBJ2-4 | TRBV15
TGCGCCAGCAGTGACGGCAGGGAGGGGGTTAGCTCCTACGAGCAGTACTTC | CASSDGREGVSSYEQYF | - | - | TRBJ2-7 | TRBV10-2
TGTGCCAGCAGCGGGACTGCGGGCGATCAGCCCCAGCATTTT | CASSGTAGDQPQHF | - | - | TRBJ1-5 | TRBV7-9
TGTGCCAGCAGCCCAAAGGGGACAGGGGGCGATGCTAGTGGCTACACCTTC | CASSPKGTGGDASGYTF | - | TRBD1 | TRBJ1-2 | TRBV28
TGTGCCAGCAGCAAAAAACCGTGGACTAGCGGGAACACTTACGAGCAGTACTTC | CASSKKPWTSGNTYEQYF | - | - | TRBJ2-7 | TRBV21-1
TGTGCCAGCAGCTTGGTCGGATTAGAGGGGGAAGTGTTGTACGAGCAGTACTTC | CASSLVGLEGEVLYEQYF | - | - | TRBJ2-7 | TRBV5-4
TGTGCCAGCAGCTTCAGTCCTGATACGCAGTATTTT | CASSFSPDTQYF | once | - | TRBJ2-3 | TRBV7-9
TGTGCCAGCAGTGACCGGGGGTATGGCTACACCTTC | CASSDRGYGYTF | - | - | TRBJ1-2 | TRBV6-4
TGTGCCAGGGAGTGGACTGGCCTAGCTAGCGGGAGGGGTCCTGAGCAGTTCTTC | CAREWTGLASGRGPEQFF | - | TRBD2 | TRBJ2-1 | TRBV6-9
TGTGCCAGCAGTGAGTCGGACAGGTCCTACAATGAGCAGTTCTTC | CASSESDRSYNEQFF | few | TRBD1 | TRBJ2-1 | TRBV2
TGTGCCAGCAGTTTATGGGGGCCTAGGGAGAGCAATCAGCCCCAGCATTTT | CASSLWGPRESNQPQHF | few | - | TRBJ1-5 | TRBV7-2
TGTGCCAGCAGCCAAGAAGCAGGGCTTGGCTATGGCTACACCTTC | CASSQEAGLGYGYTF | - | - | TRBJ1-2 | TRBV14
TGCGCCAGCAGCCAGGGACTAGCGGGAGGGGTCTACAATGAGCAGTTCTTC | CASSQGLAGGVYNEQFF | - | TRBD2 | TRBJ2-1 | TRBV5-1
TGCGCCAGCAGCCCCGGGGGGGTGGGCAGGTTGTTTAGCAATCAGCCCCAGCATTTT | CASSPGGVGRLFSNQPQHF | - | - | TRBJ1-5 | TRBV4-1
TGTGCCAGCAGCCCATGGACAGGGGATGGGGGTCAGCCCCAGCATTTT | CASSPWTGDGGQPQHF | - | TRBD1 | TRBJ1-5 | TRBV28
TGTGCCAGCAGCTTAGAGAGCCTACCGCCCTACGAGCAGTACTTC | CASSLESLPPYEQYF | - | - | TRBJ2-7 | TRBV7-2
TGCGCCAGCAGTGAAACAGGGAACTCTGGAAACACCATATATTTT | CASSETGNSGNTIYF | - | - | TRBJ1-3 | TRBV10-1
TGCGCCAGCAGCGACCGACTAGCGGAAACCTACGAGCAGTACTTC | CASSDRLAETYEQYF | - | TRBD2 | TRBJ2-7 | TRBV4-3
TGTGCCAGCAGCCTGCACTCAGGGACTAGCGGGAGGGCCGGGGACGAGCAGTACTTC | CASSLHSGTSGRAGDEQYF | - | TRBD2 | TRBJ2-7 | TRBV14
TGTGCCAGCAGCTTAGGAGGCGGGAGGCACCTCACAGATACGCAGTATTTT | CASSLGGGRHLTDTQYF | - | TRBD2 | TRBJ2-3 | TRBV11-3
TGTGCCAGCAGCTTCACTAGCGGGAGCCCCACAGATACGCAGTATTTT | CASSFTSGSPTDTQYF | - | TRBD2 | TRBJ2-3 | TRBV7-2
TGTGCCAGCAGCTGGAAGGTGACAGGGGGAGAAGCTTTCTTT | CASSWKVTGGEAFF | - | TRBD1 | TRBJ1-1 | TRBV7-8